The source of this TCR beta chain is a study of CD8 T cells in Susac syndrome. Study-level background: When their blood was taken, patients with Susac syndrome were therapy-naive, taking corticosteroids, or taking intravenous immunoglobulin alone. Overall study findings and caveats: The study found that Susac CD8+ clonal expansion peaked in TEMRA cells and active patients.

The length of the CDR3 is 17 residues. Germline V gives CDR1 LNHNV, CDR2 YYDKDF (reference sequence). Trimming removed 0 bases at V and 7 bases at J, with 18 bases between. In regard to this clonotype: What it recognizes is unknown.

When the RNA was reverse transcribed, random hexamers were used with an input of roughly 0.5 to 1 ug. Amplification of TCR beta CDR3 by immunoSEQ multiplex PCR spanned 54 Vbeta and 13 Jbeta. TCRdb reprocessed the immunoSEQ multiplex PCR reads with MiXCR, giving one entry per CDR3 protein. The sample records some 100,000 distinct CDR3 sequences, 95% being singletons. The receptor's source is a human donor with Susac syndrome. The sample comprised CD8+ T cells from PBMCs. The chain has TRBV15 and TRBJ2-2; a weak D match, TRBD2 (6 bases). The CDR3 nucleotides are TGTGCCACCAGCAGAGATTTGGGGCAGGGACTCGGCGGGGAGCTGTTTTTT. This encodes CATSRDLGQGLGGELFF.